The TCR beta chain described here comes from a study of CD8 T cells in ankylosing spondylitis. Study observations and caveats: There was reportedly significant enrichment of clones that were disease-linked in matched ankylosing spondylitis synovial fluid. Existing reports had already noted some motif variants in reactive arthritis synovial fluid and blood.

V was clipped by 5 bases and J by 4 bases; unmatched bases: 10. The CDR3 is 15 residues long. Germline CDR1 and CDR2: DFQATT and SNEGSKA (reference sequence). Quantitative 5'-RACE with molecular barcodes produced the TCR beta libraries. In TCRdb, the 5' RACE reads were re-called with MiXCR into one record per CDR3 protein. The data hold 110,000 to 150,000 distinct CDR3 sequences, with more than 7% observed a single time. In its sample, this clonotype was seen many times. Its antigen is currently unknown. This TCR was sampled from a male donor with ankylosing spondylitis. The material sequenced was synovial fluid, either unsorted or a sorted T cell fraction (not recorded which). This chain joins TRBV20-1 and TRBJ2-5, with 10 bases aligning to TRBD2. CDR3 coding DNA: TGCAGTGCTGTACGGGGGACTAGCGTGAGAGAGACCCAGTACTTC. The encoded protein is CSAVRGTSVRETQYF.